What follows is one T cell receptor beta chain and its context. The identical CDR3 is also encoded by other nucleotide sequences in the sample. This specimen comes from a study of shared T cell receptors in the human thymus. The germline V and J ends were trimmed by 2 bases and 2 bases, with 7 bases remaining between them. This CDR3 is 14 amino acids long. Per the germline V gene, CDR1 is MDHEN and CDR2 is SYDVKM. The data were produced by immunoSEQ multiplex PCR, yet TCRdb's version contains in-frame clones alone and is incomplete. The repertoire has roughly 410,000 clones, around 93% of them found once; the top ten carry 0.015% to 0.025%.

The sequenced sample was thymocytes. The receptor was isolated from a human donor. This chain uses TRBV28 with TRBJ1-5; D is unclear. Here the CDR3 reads CASSLRTRNQPQHF. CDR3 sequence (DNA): TGTGCCAGCAGTTTAAGGACCCGCAATCAGCCCCAGCATTTT.